The entry that follows covers one T cell receptor (beta chain) sequence. What it binds is unknown. The data derive from a study of cytomegalovirus exposure and HLA in healthy donors. 13 Jbeta primers and 60 Vbeta primers were used for the PCR. Sequenced by immunoSEQ multiplex PCR; TCRdb stores in-frame clones only, minus some. This table has around 180,000 clones, 84% appearing once. Study-level results: Reports credit the classifier with highly specific, highly sensitive diagnosis of cytomegalovirus status. There were a few CMV-associated chains whose specificity for CMV antigens was confirmed in vitro. Clonal expansion was found to be greater in HLA-associated TCR beta chains than in equally common others in a later analysis. It was in a later analysis that TCR association rates were seen to vary by HLA locus, highest for DRB1 and lowest for HLA-C.

This CDR3 is built from 13 residues. Trimming pared 6 bases from V and 8 bases from J, leaving 14 bases between. From germline, CDR1 is LNHDA and CDR2 SQIVND (reference sequence). The sample consisted of PBMCs. The sequence derives from a boy aged 10-17 years in good health and CMV-seronegative. The V and J genes are TRBV19 and TRBJ2-1; weak D call: TRBD1 (6 bases). The CDR3 DNA sequence: TGTGCCAGTAGGGCTAGGGGGTATGATGAGCAGTTCTTC. This sequence encodes CASRARGYDEQFF.